The clone carrying this T cell receptor (beta chain) was counted a few times. The antigen remains unidentified. The data stem from a study of T cells after yellow fever vaccination. Study-level results: The appearance of a small share of clonotypes in both CD4 and CD8 compartments was observed.

TCR cDNA, made by 5'RACE template switching, carried an added universal primer site and UMIs. TCRdb independently ran MiXCR on the 5' RACE reads; one entry per CDR3 protein. This sample has about 320,000 distinct CDR3 sequences, with roughly 10% found just once. The TCR comes from a man aged 18 to 35 who received the YFV17D yellow fever vaccine. The input for sequencing was CD4+ T cells sorted from PBMCs, taken 45 days after the yellow fever booster vaccination.

The CDR3 here is CSARDIGHDEHNSPLHF. The CDR3 bases are TGCAGTGCTAGAGATATTGGGCACGACGAACATAATTCACCCCTCCACTTT. The chain uses TRBV20-1 and TRBJ1-6; no clear D gene. V was shortened by 0 bases and J by 5 bases, with 17 bases between the two germline ends. The CDR3 spans 17 residues. The germline CDR1 and CDR2 sequences are DFQATT and SNEGSKA (reference sequence).